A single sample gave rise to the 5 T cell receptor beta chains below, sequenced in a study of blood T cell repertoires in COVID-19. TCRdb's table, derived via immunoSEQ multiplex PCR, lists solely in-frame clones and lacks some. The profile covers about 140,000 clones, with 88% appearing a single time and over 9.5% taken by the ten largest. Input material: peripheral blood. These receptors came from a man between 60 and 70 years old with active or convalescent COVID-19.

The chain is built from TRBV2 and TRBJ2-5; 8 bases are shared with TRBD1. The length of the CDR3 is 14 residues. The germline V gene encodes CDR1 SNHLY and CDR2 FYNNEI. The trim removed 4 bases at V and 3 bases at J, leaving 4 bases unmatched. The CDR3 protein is CASSVVTGEETQYF. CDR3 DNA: TGTGCCAGCAGTGTGGTGACAGGGGAAGAGACCCAGTACTTC.

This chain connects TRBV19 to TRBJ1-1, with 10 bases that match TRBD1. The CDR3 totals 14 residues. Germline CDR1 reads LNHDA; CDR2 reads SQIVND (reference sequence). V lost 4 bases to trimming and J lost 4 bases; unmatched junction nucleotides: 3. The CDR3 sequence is CASSTTGGFTEAFF. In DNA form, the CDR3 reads TGTGCCAGTAGTACGACAGGGGGCTTCACTGAAGCTTTCTTT. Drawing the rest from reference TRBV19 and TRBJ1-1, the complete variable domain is DGGITQSPKYLFRKEGQNVTLSCEQNLNHDAMYWYRQDPGQGLRLIYYSQIVNDFQKGDIAEGYSVSREKKESFPLTVTSAQKNPTAFYLCASSTTGGFTEAFFGQGTRLTVV.

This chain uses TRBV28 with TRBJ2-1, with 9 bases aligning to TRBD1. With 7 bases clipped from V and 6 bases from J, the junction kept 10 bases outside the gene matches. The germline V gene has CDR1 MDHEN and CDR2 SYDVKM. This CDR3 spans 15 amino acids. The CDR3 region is CASNARGTGSNEQFF. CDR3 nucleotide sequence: TGTGCCAGCAATGCTCGGGGGACAGGGAGCAATGAGCAGTTCTTC.

The CDR3: CASSLGQVPNSNQPQHF. The CDR3, as DNA: TGTGCCAGCAGCTTGGGACAGGTCCCGAATAGCAATCAGCCCCAGCATTTT. The chain has TRBV5-5 and TRBJ1-5; D is possibly TRBD1 (6 bases). The germline gives CDR1 SGHKS, CDR2 YYEKEE (reference sequence). The CDR3 length is 17 residues. Trimming removed 0 bases from V and 0 bases from J, with 13 bases in between.

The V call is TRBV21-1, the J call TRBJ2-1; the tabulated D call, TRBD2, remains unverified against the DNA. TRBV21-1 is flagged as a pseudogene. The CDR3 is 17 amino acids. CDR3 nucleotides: TGTGCCAGCAGCAGGGGCGGGAGTTCCCTCTCAATCAATGAGCAGTTCTTC. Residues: CASSRGGSSLSINEQFF.